The TCR beta chain under discussion was sequenced for a study of cytomegalovirus exposure and HLA in healthy donors. As for the study in general: A prior study identified 110 million or so unique TCR beta sequences from 200 million or so T cells. The study, taken as a whole, reports: For presence/absence analyses, sequencing depth was assumed to be roughly uniform across donors. In an earlier analysis, productive rearrangement rates for most beta V segments clustered near 87% or 30%.

About this clone: Its antigen is still unknown.

Primers included in the PCR were 60 Vbeta and 13 Jbeta primers. The method was immunoSEQ multiplex PCR; TCRdb's version includes in-frame clones alone and lacks a portion of them. Among about 120,000 clones listed, over 55% were seen once. The CDR3 spans 12 residues. Germline V CDR1 and CDR2: KGHSH, LQKENI. Between the trimmed V and J ends, which lost 8 bases and 5 bases, there was a span of 12 bases. This chain connects TRBV18 to TRBJ1-1, with a possible D match to TRBD1 (5 bases). The clonotype originates from a man between 18 and 35 years old in good health and CMV-seropositive. What was sequenced was PBMCs. The CDR3 region has the DNA TGTGCCAGCCCAATCGGGGGGACTGAAGCTTTCTTT. Its translation is CASPIGGTEAFF. Combining the CDR3 with reference TRBV18 and TRBJ1-1 gives the whole variable domain NAGVMQNPRHLVRRRGQEARLRCSPMKGHSHVYWYRQLPEEGLKFMVYLQKENIIDESGMPKERFSAEFPKEGPSILRIQQVVRGDSAAYFCASPIGGTEAFFGQGTRLTVV.